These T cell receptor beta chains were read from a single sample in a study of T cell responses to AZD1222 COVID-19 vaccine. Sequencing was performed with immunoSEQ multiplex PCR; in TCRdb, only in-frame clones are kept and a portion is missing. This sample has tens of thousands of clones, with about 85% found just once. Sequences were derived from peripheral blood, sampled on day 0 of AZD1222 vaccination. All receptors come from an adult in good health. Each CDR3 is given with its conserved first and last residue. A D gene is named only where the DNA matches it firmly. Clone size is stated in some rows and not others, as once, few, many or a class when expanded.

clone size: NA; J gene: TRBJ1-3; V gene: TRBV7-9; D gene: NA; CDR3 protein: CASSLPPDGNTIYF; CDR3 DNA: TGTGCCAGCAGCTTACCGCCAGACGGAAACACCATATATTTT
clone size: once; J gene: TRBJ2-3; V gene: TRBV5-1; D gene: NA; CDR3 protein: CASSPYPSPDTQYF; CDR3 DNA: TGCGCCAGCAGCCCATACCCCAGTCCGGATACGCAGTATTTT
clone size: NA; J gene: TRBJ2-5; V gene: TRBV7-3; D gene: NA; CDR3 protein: CASSLYSAGSWETQYF; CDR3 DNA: TGTGCCAGCAGCTTATATTCGGCGGGATCTTGGGAGACCCAGTACTTC
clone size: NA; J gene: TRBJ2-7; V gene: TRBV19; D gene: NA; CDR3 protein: CANPVGGLNGSYEQYF; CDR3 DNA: TGTGCCAACCCAGTAGGAGGCCTAAACGGCTCCTACGAGCAGTACTTC
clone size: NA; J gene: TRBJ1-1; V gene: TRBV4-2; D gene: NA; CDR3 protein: CASSQRGVGNTEAFF; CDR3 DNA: TGTGCCAGCAGCCAAAGGGGGGTGGGGAACACTGAAGCTTTCTTT
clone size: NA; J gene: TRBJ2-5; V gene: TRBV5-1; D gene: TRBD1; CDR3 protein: CASGQGQETQYF; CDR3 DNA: TGCGCCAGCGGACAGGGACAAGAGACCCAGTACTTC
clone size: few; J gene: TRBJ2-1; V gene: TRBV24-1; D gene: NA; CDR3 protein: CATRGWGNEQFF; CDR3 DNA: TGTGCCACCAGGGGATGGGGTAATGAGCAGTTCTTC
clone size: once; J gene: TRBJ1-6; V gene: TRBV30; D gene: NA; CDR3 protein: CAWSSIHPSSPLHF; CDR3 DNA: TGTGCCTGGAGTAGTATACACCCCAGTTCACCCCTCCACTTT
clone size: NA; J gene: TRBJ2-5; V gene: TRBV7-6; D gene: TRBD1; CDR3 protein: CASSLVAGGETQYF; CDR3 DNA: TGTGCCAGCAGCTTAGTAGCAGGGGGAGAGACCCAGTACTTC
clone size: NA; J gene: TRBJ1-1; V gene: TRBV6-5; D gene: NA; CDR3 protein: CASSLRGVGNTEAFF; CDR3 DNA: TGTGCCAGCAGCCTCAGGGGCGTCGGGAACACTGAAGCTTTCTTT
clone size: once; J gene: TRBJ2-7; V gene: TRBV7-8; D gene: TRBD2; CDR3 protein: CASSRLAGDLYEQYF; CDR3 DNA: TGTGCCAGCAGCAGACTAGCGGGAGACCTCTACGAGCAGTACTTC
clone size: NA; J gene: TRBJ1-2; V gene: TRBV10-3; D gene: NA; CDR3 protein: CAISAGDLNYGYTF; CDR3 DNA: TGTGCCATCAGTGCCGGGGATCTTAACTATGGCTACACCTTC
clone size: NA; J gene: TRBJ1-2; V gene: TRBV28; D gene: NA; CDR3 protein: CASSPPATYGGYTF; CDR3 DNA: TGTGCCAGCAGTCCCCCCGCTACTTACGGGGGCTACACCTTC
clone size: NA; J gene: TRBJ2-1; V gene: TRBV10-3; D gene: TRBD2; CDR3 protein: CAISGAGGPENEQFF; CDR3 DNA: TGTGCCATCAGTGGAGCGGGAGGGCCAGAGAATGAGCAGTTCTTC
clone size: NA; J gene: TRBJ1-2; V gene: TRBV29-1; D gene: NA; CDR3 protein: CSVEDPGWAYGYTF; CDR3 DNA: TGCAGCGTTGAAGATCCAGGGTGGGCCTATGGCTACACCTTC
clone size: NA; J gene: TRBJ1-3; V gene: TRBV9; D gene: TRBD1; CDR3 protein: CASSADPGTVINTIYF; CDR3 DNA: TGTGCCAGCAGCGCGGACCCCGGGACAGTAATAAACACCATATATTTT
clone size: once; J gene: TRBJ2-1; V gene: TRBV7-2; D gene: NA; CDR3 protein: CASSLSVSRALMFF; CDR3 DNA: TGTGCCAGCAGCTTATCGGTCTCCCGGGCCCTCATGTTCTTC
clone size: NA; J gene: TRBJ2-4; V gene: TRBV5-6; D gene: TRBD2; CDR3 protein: CASSSPSGRGGNIQYF; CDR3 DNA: TGTGCCAGCAGCTCCCCCAGCGGGAGGGGGGGAAACATTCAGTACTTC
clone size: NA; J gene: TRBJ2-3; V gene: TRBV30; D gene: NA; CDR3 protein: CAWSSGGTDTQYF; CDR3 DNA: TGTGCCTGGAGTTCAGGGGGCACAGATACGCAGTATTTT
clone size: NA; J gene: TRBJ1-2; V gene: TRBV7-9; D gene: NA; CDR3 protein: CASTIGSGFGYTF; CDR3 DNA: TGTGCCAGCACCATAGGTTCGGGATTCGGCTACACCTTC
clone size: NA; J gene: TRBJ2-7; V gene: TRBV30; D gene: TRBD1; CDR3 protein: CAWSVLPGGDRGVFEQYF; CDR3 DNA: TGTGCCTGGAGTGTACTCCCCGGGGGGGACAGGGGGGTGTTCGAGCAGTACTTC
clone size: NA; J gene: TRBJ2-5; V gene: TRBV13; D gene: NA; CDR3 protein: CASSRPRETQYF; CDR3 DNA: TGTGCCAGCAGCCGCCCACGAGAGACCCAGTACTTC
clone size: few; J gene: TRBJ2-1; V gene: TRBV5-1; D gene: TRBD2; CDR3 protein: CASSLPSGSSYNEQFF; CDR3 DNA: TGCGCCAGCAGCTTGCCCAGCGGGAGCTCCTACAATGAGCAGTTCTTC
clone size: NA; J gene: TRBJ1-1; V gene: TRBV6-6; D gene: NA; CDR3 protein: CASSPLTGNTEAFF; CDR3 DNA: TGTGCCAGCAGTCCTCTTACAGGGAACACTGAAGCTTTCTTT
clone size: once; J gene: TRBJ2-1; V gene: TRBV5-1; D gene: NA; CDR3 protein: CASSLGDEHNEQFF; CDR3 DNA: TGCGCCAGCAGCTTGGGGGACGAGCACAATGAGCAGTTCTTC
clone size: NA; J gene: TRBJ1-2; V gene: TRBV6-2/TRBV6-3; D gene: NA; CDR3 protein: CASSADYGYTF; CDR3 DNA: TGTGCCAGCAGTGCGGACTATGGCTACACCTTC
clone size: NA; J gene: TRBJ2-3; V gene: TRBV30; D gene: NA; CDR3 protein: CAWSEPGPLSTDTQYF; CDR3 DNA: TGTGCCTGGAGTGAACCGGGACCCCTAAGCACAGATACGCAGTATTTT
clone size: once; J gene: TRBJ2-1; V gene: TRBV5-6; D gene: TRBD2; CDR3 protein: CASSFSPAGGGEQFF; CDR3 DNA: TGTGCCAGCAGCTTTTCCCCAGCGGGAGGGGGTGAGCAGTTCTTC
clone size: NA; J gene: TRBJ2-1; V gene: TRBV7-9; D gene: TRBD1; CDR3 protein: CASSSPDRGRVEQFF; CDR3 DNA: TGTGCCAGCAGCTCTCCCGACAGGGGAAGGGTTGAGCAGTTCTTC
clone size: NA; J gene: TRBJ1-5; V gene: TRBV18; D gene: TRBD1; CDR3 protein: CASSGTGKQPQHF; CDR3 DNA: TGTGCCAGCTCAGGGACAGGGAAGCAGCCCCAGCATTTT
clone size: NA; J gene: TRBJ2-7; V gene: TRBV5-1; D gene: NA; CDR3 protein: CASSSGPGQVDEQYF; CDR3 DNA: TGCGCCAGCAGCAGCGGACCGGGACAAGTGGACGAGCAGTACTTC
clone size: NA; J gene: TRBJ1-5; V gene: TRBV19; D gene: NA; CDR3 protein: CASDNRRASTQPQHF; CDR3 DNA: TGTGCCAGCGATAATCGTCGGGCCAGCACCCAGCCCCAGCATTTT
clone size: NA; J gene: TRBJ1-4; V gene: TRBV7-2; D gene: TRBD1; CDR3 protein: CASSLQTGNEKLFF; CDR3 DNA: TGTGCCAGCAGCTTACAGACAGGGAATGAAAAACTGTTTTTT
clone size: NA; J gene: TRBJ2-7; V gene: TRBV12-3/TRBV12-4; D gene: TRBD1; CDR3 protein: CASSSGQALRPYF; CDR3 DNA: TGTGCCAGCAGTTCAGGACAGGCCCTTCGACCCTACTTC